The present T cell receptor (beta chain) was sequenced within a study of regulatory T cells in long-lasting Graves disease. Study-level findings and limits: Exclusively peripheral blood, rather than thyroid tissue, was studied.

This clonotype has ten or more counts. Antigen: not known. The TCR beta library used iRepertoire HTBI primers with Arm-PCR amplification of CDR3. TCRdb processed the multiplex PCR reads anew with MiXCR; each CDR3 protein has one entry. Here the sample spans 400,000 to 500,000 distinct CDR3 sequences, approximately 22% being singletons. This CDR3 region has 13 residues. The V end was cut by 5 bases, the J end by 6 bases, with 8 bases between. Germline-derived CDR1 and CDR2 are LNHNV and YYDKDF (reference sequence). As to time point: persistent/refractory GD, antithyroid drugs over 5 years with positive TRAb. Following extraction of RNA from PBMCs, that RNA was used to make the TCR library. The patients included were those that came from an endocrinology department in Xi'an, China. EDTA tubes were used for drawing 8.5 to 9.5 milliliters of peripheral blood.

This sequence originates from a female donor with Graves disease. The sequencing here drew on peripheral blood mononuclear cells (PBMCs), taken when the disease was refractory, from a patient treated with antithyroid drugs. This sequence joins TRBV15 and TRBJ1-6; the D is unclear. CDR3 residues: CATSARINSPLHF. The CDR3 nucleotides are TGTGCCACCAGCGCACGAATTAATTCACCCCTCCACTTT.